The 25 T cell receptor beta chains below all came from one sample that was sequenced in a study of Graves' ophthalmopathy and Graves' hyperthyroidism. From RNA, the CDR3 regions of TCR beta chains were amplified and sequenced. The workflow started with a first-round RT-PCR run with HTBI primers and then moved on to a second-round multiplex PCR. Each CDR3 protein is one row after TCRdb ran MiXCR on the multiplex PCR reads. This table holds a few hundred thousand distinct CDR3 sequences, 17% found once. The sample consisted of peripheral blood. These receptor sequences come from an adult woman with stable Graves' hyperthyroidism.

This clonotype was seen many times. This chain links TRBV11-2 with TRBJ2-5, with D maybe TRBD2 (6 bases). Germline V lookup: CDR1 SGHAT, CDR2 FQNNGV. Trimming took off 3 bases at V and 5 bases at J, with 13 bases between the two ends. CDR3 size: 14 residues. The CDR3 region is CASSFAGTLETQYF. The CDR3 DNA follows: TGTGCCAGCAGCTTTGCCGGGACTCTCGAGACCCAGTACTTC. Filled out from reference TRBV11-2 and TRBJ2-5, the complete variable domain reads EAGVAQSPRYKIIEKRQSVAFWCNPISGHATLYWYQQILGQGPKLLIQFQNNGVVDDSQLPKDRFSAERLKGVDSTLKIQPAKLEDSAVYLCASSFAGTLETQYFGPGTRLLVL.

This clonotype was seen only a few times. V usage is TRBV4-3 and J usage is TRBJ1-1; D may be TRBD1 (6 bases). From germline, CDR1 is LGHNA and CDR2 YSLEER. The ends were cut back, 0 bases at V and 5 bases at J, with 13 bases in the middle. The CDR3 totals 15 residues. The CDR3 bases are TGCGCCAGCAGCCAAGATGGGGGGCTTGGGACTGAAGCTTTCTTT. This codes for CASSQDGGLGTEAFF.

This clonotype showed up many times. The chain is built from TRBV30 and TRBJ2-5; D gene unclear. In germline, CDR1 is GTSNPN, CDR2 SVGIG (reference sequence). V lost 5 bases and J 5 bases, leaving 18 bases between the germline ends. This CDR3 region has 14 residues. The CDR3 DNA reads as TGTGCCTGGGCCCCGGTTGTTCTTGGGGAGACCCAGTACTTC. Amino acid sequence: CAWAPVVLGETQYF. Together with reference TRBV30 and TRBJ2-5, the CDR3 gives the full variable domain: SQTIHQWPATLVQPVGSPLSLECTVEGTSNPNLYWYRQAAGRGLQLLFYSVGIGQISSEVPQNLSASRPQDRQFILSSKKLLLSDSGFYLCAWAPVVLGETQYFGPGTRLLVL.

This chain links TRBV2 with TRBJ1-1; TRBD1 is a possible D gene (5 bases). Trimming cost V 4 bases and J 7 bases, with 19 bases left between them. The CDR3 spans 15 residues. Looked up from germline, CDR1 is SNHLY and CDR2 is FYNNEI. CDR3 bases: TGTGCCAGCAGTGGTGGTGCAGGGAGGGAAATTGAAGCTTTCTTT. Protein sequence: CASSGGAGREIEAFF.

There are many counts of this clonotype. The chain joins TRBV19 to TRBJ1-2; tentatively, D is TRBD1 (5 bases). The ends were cut back, 5 bases at V and 7 bases at J, with 11 bases in the middle. The CDR3 has 12 residues. Per germline, CDR1 LNHDA and CDR2 SQIVND (reference sequence). The CDR3 region has the DNA TGTGCCAGTAGTCCGAGACAGTTTGGCTACACCTTC. Translated: CASSPRQFGYTF.

This clonotype was recorded at least ten times. The chain couples TRBV12-3 or TRBV12-4 to TRBJ2-7; D is undetermined. The V end was cut by 4 bases, the J end by 0 bases, with 7 bases between. This CDR3 contains 13 residues. The CDR3 protein is CASSWWDSYEQYF. The DNA of the CDR3 is TGTGCCAGCAGTTGGTGGGACTCCTACGAGCAGTACTTC.

In this sample, this clonotype turned up many times. The chain links TRBV19 to TRBJ2-7, with D uncertain. The germline V gene encodes CDR1 LNHDA and CDR2 SQIVND (reference sequence). The V end lost 5 bases, the J end lost 5 bases, and 19 bases lay between the germline ends. This CDR3 contains 15 residues. As DNA, the CDR3 is TGTGCCAGTAGTGGAGCAAGCGCCACAGACCACGAGCAGTACTTC. This translates into CASSGASATDHEQYF.

The table lists this clonotype with many counts. The V call is TRBV12-3 or TRBV12-4, the J call TRBJ1-1, with D hard to call. This CDR3 is built from 14 residues. The V and J ends lost 6 bases and 4 bases respectively, with 15 bases between them. The CDR3 bases are TGTGCCAGCAGCTCCACCGGACGACTCACTGAAGCTTTCTTT. Amino acids: CASSSTGRLTEAFF.

This clonotype occurred a few times. The chain has TRBV6-2 or TRBV6-3 and TRBJ2-2; D might be TRBD2 (5 bases). The CDR3 extends over 13 amino acids. The germline V and J ends were trimmed by 6 bases and 8 bases, with 13 bases remaining between them. CDR1 and CDR2 from the germline V gene are MNHEY and SVGEGT. The CDR3 is CASSPGFSGELFF. The CDR3 DNA sequence: TGTGCCAGCAGCCCGGGATTCTCGGGGGAGCTGTTTTTT.

This clonotype was counted ten times or more. The chain uses TRBV7-9 and TRBJ2-7, with 9 bases identical to TRBD1. Losses at the gene ends were 3 bases for V and 11 bases for J; bases not matched to a gene: 5. The CDR3 covers 12 residues. From germline, CDR1 is SEHNR and CDR2 FQNEAQ (reference sequence). The CDR3 region has the DNA TGTGCCAGCAGCTTCACAGGGGGCGATAAGTACTTC. Translated: CASSFTGGDKYF.

This clonotype was recorded many times. The chain recombines TRBV20-1 with TRBJ2-7; 9 nucleotides agree with TRBD2. The V gene end was trimmed by 6 bases and the J gene end by 5 bases; junction bases not matched to a gene: 11. Germline CDR1 DFQATT, CDR2 SNEGSKA (reference sequence). This CDR3 region has 14 residues. CDR3 residues: CSARTRRLADEQYF. CDR3 sequence (DNA): TGCAGTGCCAGGACCCGCCGACTAGCGGACGAGCAGTACTTC.

The sample holds many counts of this clonotype. This chain links TRBV15 with TRBJ1-5; TRBD1 matches at 7 bases. The CDR3 covers 14 residues. Germline values: CDR1 LNHNV, CDR2 YYDKDF (reference sequence). Trimming cost V 5 bases and J 2 bases; bases outside gene matches: 3. The CDR3 loop is CATSSDRGNQPQHF. The CDR3 bases are TGTGCCACCAGCTCCGACAGGGGCAATCAGCCCCAGCATTTT.

The V and J genes are TRBV27 and TRBJ1-3; no reliable D call. CDR1 MNHEY and CDR2 SMNVEV come from the germline V gene (reference sequence). CDR3 length: 15 amino acids. V was trimmed by 8 bases and J by 1 base, leaving 15 bases between them. CDR3 DNA: TGTGCCAGCGGTGGACGGACGTCATCTGGAAACACCATATATTTT. It is translated as CASGGRTSSGNTIYF.

DNA for the CDR3: TGTGCTAGCCGAGCTTGGGGGACCAACACTGAAGCTTTCTTT. Amino acid sequence: CASRAWGTNTEAFF. The rearrangement joins TRBV12-5 to TRBJ1-1, with TRBD1 as a possible D gene (5 bases). The V gene's germline CDR1 is LGHNT and CDR2 FRNRAP. CDR3 length: 14 residues. Trimming took off 9 bases at V and 2 bases at J, with 16 bases between the two ends.

The J gene is TRBJ2-5, the V gene TRBV18, with 10 bases matching TRBD2. Germline V lookup: CDR1 KGHSH, CDR2 LQKENI. This CDR3 spans 17 amino acids. Unmatched junction bases numbered 6, after V lost 0 bases and J lost 2 bases. CDR3 amino acids: CASSPPLASGGQETQYF. CDR3 sequence (DNA): TGTGCCAGCTCACCACCGTTGGCTAGCGGGGGACAAGAGACCCAGTACTTC.

This clonotype was recorded at least ten times. The chain has TRBV5-1 and TRBJ2-7, with D perhaps matching TRBD1 (6 bases). The germline V and J ends were trimmed by 5 bases and 3 bases, with 18 bases remaining between them. CDR1 is SGHRS, CDR2 YFSETQ, per germline. CDR3 size: 15 residues. The CDR3 region has the DNA TGCGCCAGCAGTCAAAGCCGGGACATAGGCTACGAGCAGTACTTC. Translated: CASSQSRDIGYEQYF. Looking up the rest from reference TRBV5-1 and TRBJ2-7 gives the full variable domain: KAGVTQTPRYLIKTRGQQVTLSCSPISGHRSVSWYQQTPGQGLQFLFEYFSETQRNKGNFPGRFSGRQFSNSRSEMNVSTLELGDSALYLCASSQSRDIGYEQYFGPGTRLTVT.

This clonotype was picked up many times. This rearrangement joins TRBV20-1 to TRBJ1-2; TRBD1 matches at 7 bases. The V and J ends lost 6 bases and 0 bases, in that order; junction bases with no gene match: 13. Germline CDR1 is DFQATT and CDR2 is SNEGSKA (reference sequence). The CDR3 loop spans 16 amino acids. DNA for the CDR3: TGCAGTGCCCCCCCCCCGGACAGGCGATCTAACTATGGCTACACCTTC. This encodes CSAPPPDRRSNYGYTF.

Ten or more counts support this clonotype. V and J are TRBV20-1 and TRBJ1-5; D is ambiguous. The CDR3 totals 15 residues. CDR1 is DFQATT, CDR2 SNEGSKA, per germline (reference sequence). V was trimmed by 1 base and J by 2 bases, leaving 12 bases between them. CDR3 protein: CSARVEGRGNQPQHF. CDR3 sequence (DNA): TGCAGTGCTAGAGTCGAGGGTAGGGGCAATCAGCCCCAGCATTTT.

This clonotype has ten or more counts. The chain joins TRBV28 to TRBJ2-2; the D is unclear. Trimming cost V 6 bases and J 0 bases, with 5 bases left between them. Germline CDR1 MDHEN, CDR2 SYDVKM. The CDR3 runs to 13 residues. The CDR3 region is CASRTPNTGELFF. The CDR3 DNA reads TGTGCCAGCAGGACTCCGAACACCGGGGAGCTGTTTTTT.

This chain connects TRBV5-1 to TRBJ2-2, with 9 nucleotides matching TRBD1. The CDR3 spans 16 residues. The trim removed 0 bases at V and 4 bases at J, leaving 4 bases unmatched. Looked up from germline, CDR1 is SGHRS and CDR2 is YFSETQ. This chain's CDR3 is CASSLAQGASTGELFF. The CDR3 DNA follows: TGCGCCAGCAGCTTGGCACAGGGGGCGAGCACCGGGGAGCTGTTTTTT.

In its sample, this clonotype was seen many times. In DNA form, the CDR3 reads TGCAGTGCTGGACCCCCGGGGAGGGAAGCCTACGAGCAGTACTTC. Protein: CSAGPPGREAYEQYF. The rearrangement joins TRBV20-1 to TRBJ2-7; 7 positions match TRBD2. Losses at the gene ends were 5 bases for V and 2 bases for J; bases not matched to a gene: 12. Germline V CDR1 and CDR2: DFQATT, SNEGSKA (reference sequence). The CDR3 is 15 amino acids.

This clonotype was seen ten or more times. The chain is built from TRBV7-6 and TRBJ2-7, with D unresolved. This CDR3 comprises 15 residues. In germline, CDR1 is SGHVS, CDR2 FNYEAQ. Trimming pared 1 base from V and 2 bases from J, leaving 12 bases between. The CDR3: CASSLGSREAYEQYF. The CDR3 bases are TGTGCCAGCAGCTTAGGGTCGCGCGAAGCCTACGAGCAGTACTTC. The full variable domain, its missing parts supplied by reference TRBV7-6 and TRBJ2-7, is GAGVSQSPRYKVTKRGQDVALRCDPISGHVSLYWYRQALGQGPEFLTYFNYEAQQDKSGLPNDRFSAERPEGSISTLTIQRTEQRDSAMYRCASSLGSREAYEQYFGPGTRLTVT.

This clonotype was recorded many times. The rearrangement uses TRBV12-3 or TRBV12-4 and TRBJ1-3; no clear D. The germline V and J ends were trimmed by 4 bases and 4 bases, with 8 bases remaining between them. This CDR3 contains 13 residues. CDR3 DNA sequence: TGTGCCAGCAGTTCTTTCCCCGGAAACACCATATATTTT. Its translation is CASSSFPGNTIYF.

This clonotype was seen many times. The rearrangement uses TRBV6-5 and TRBJ1-2, with D hard to call. V shed 5 bases and J shed 4 bases, with 11 bases lying between them. This CDR3 has 13 residues. In germline, CDR1 is MNHEY, CDR2 SVGAGI. The CDR3 DNA reads TGTGCCAGCAGTCTAGACACCCTCTATGGCTACACCTTC. Translation gives CASSLDTLYGYTF.

This clonotype showed up many times. This CDR3 is CASSLVFSRLGTEAFF. In nucleotides, the CDR3 is TGTGCCAGCAGCTTAGTCTTTTCGCGCCTGGGCACTGAAGCTTTCTTT. The chain carries TRBV11-2 and TRBJ1-1; the D is unclear. The length of the CDR3 is 16 residues. The germline V and J ends were trimmed by 1 base and 4 bases, with 16 bases remaining between them. Germline V gene lookup returns CDR1 SGHAT and CDR2 FQNNGV.